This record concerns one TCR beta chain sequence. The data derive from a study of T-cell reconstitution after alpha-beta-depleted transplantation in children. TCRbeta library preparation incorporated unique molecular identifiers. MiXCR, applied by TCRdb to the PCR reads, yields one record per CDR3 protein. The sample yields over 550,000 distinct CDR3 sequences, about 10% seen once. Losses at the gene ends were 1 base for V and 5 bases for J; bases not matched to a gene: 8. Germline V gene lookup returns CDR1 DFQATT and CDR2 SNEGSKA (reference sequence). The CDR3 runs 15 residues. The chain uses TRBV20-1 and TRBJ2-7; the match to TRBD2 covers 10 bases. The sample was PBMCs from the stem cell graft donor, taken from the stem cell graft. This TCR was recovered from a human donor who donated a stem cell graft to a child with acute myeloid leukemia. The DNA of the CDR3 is TGCAGTGCTAGAGGTCTAGCGGGAGCTAAGAACGAGCAGTACTTC. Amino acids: CSARGLAGAKNEQYF.